These T cell receptor beta chains were read from a single sample in a study of blood T cell repertoires in COVID-19. Only in-frame clones appear in the TCRdb table, and some are missing; sequencing was by immunoSEQ multiplex PCR. The repertoire holds 200,000 or so clones, with about 84% as singletons. The sequenced sample consisted of peripheral blood. The receptors come from a woman between 25 and 40 years old with acute or convalescent COVID-19. CDR3s include the opening cysteine and the closing phenylalanine or tryptophan. The D gene is left open where the match is weak.

CASSLNPGVGKYNEQFF | TRBJ2-1 | NA | TRBV7-3
CASSDNEAFF | TRBJ1-1 | NA | TRBV6-1
CASSSRTSGYEQYF | TRBJ2-7 | TRBD2 | TRBV5-1
CASRPAGARETQYF | TRBJ2-5 | TRBD2 | TRBV19
CASSFSGTGKRGYEQYF | TRBJ2-7 | TRBD1 | TRBV7-2
CASSIDLLDSQGTHNEQFF | TRBJ2-1 | NA | TRBV19
CACVRGISNTEAFF | TRBJ1-1 | NA | TRBV30
CASSLVVAGGYNEQFF | TRBJ2-1 | TRBD2 | TRBV28
CASSLGTGRYRAEAFF | TRBJ1-1 | TRBD1 | TRBV7-2
CASSPEATGGRDTQYF | TRBJ2-3 | TRBD1 | TRBV7-9
CASRGLAANQPQHF | TRBJ1-5 | NA | TRBV27
CAWTIKFGTSGGRSSYEQYF | TRBJ2-7 | TRBD2 | TRBV30
CASSYDGAGGKEKLFF | TRBJ1-4 | TRBD1 | TRBV3-1/TRBV3-2
CASSLGGQGGEKLFF | TRBJ1-4 | TRBD1 | TRBV5-4
CASSVRQGANTEAFF | TRBJ1-1 | TRBD1 | TRBV11-2
CASSPRGLAGGIHEQYF | TRBJ2-7 | TRBD2 | TRBV18
CASSLGTGSRPLHF | TRBJ1-6 | TRBD1 | TRBV27
CASSQTGPYEQYF | TRBJ2-7 | NA | TRBV14
CASSLGLAGGPQETQYF | TRBJ2-5 | TRBD2 | TRBV5-8
CAWRLEGAGNTIYF | TRBJ1-3 | TRBD1 | TRBV30
CASSVGGGAFYEQYF | TRBJ2-7 | NA | TRBV9
CASSHREGGNSYNEQFF | TRBJ2-1 | NA | TRBV11-3
CAWSLYRDRVNFYNSPLHF | TRBJ1-6 | TRBD1 | TRBV30
CAISESGGGMVGNTIYF | TRBJ1-3 | NA | TRBV10-3
CASSLSRQGNQPQHF | TRBJ1-5 | NA | TRBV27
CASASAGAINEQFF | TRBJ2-1 | NA | TRBV5-5
CASGGDTFYEQYF | TRBJ2-7 | NA | TRBV2
CASLSGYEQYF | TRBJ2-7 | TRBD2 | TRBV7-8
CASSIVRGTNSPLHF | TRBJ1-6 | NA | TRBV19
CASSEALRGAFF | TRBJ1-1 | NA | TRBV2
CSVEGTSGGIYNEQFF | TRBJ2-1 | TRBD2 | TRBV29-1
CASRPTGIYNEQFF | TRBJ2-1 | NA | TRBV7-8
CASSFDSPAPTDTQYF | TRBJ2-3 | NA | TRBV7-2
CASSPRDREYEQYF | TRBJ2-7 | TRBD1 | TRBV6-5
CASSLQGNNQPQHF | TRBJ1-5 | NA | TRBV28
CVRNQETGEGQPQHF | TRBJ1-5 | NA | TRBV7-5
CASTSFGTGVGEQYF | TRBJ2-7 | TRBD1 | TRBV5-1
CASSLDGGPSYEQYF | TRBJ2-7 | NA | TRBV7-2
CASSQDRTTTQYF | TRBJ2-3 | NA | TRBV3-1/TRBV3-2
CASSIPSSEQYF | TRBJ2-7 | NA | TRBV27
CASSEARYGELGYGYTF | TRBJ1-2 | NA | TRBV6-1